Listed below are T cell receptor beta chains from one sample, sequenced in a study of shared clonotypes between healthy human individuals. Method: immunoSEQ multiplex PCR; TCRdb's copy keeps in-frame clones and lacks some. The data hold roughly 1.4 million clones, with less than 99% observed a single time. The sample consisted of naive CD4+ T cells sorted from blood. The receptor set was obtained from a man aged 30-40 years in good health. Each CDR3 is given with its conserved first and last residue. Fields, in order: V gene, J gene, D gene, clone size, CDR3 DNA, CDR3 protein. The D gene is left open where the match is weak. Part of the rows lack a size; the others show once, few, many or a class for expanded clones.

TRBV6-5	TRBJ2-1	TRBD2	.	TGTGCCAGCAAAGGCGGGAGGCGATACAATGAGCAGTTCTTC	CASKGGRRYNEQFF
TRBV10-2	TRBJ2-7	.	.	TGCGCCAGCAGTGCTCTCCCCTACGAGCAGTACTTC	CASSALPYEQYF
TRBV19	TRBJ2-6	TRBD2	.	TGTGCCAGTACCCATCTAGCGGGAGGGCGTGGGGCCAACGTCCTGACTTTC	CASTHLAGGRGANVLTF
TRBV6-5	TRBJ1-5	.	.	TGTGCCAGCAGTTACTCGGCAGTGAATCAGCCCCAGCATTTT	CASSYSAVNQPQHF
TRBV5-1	TRBJ2-1	TRBD1	.	TGCGCCAGCAGCTACCCGGGACAGCTGAACAATGAGCAGTTCTTC	CASSYPGQLNNEQFF
TRBV5-1	TRBJ2-6	.	.	TGCGCCAGCAGCTATGGGGCCAACGTCCTGACTTTC	CASSYGANVLTF
TRBV7-9	TRBJ2-1	TRBD2	.	TGTGCCAGCAGCGAAGGACTAGCGGGCAGGAGCTCCTACAATGAGCAGTTCTTC	CASSEGLAGRSSYNEQFF
TRBV28	TRBJ1-1	.	.	TGTGCCAGCAGTTTATTTGCACAGAGAGGTGAAGCTTTCTTT	CASSLFAQRGEAFF
TRBV5-1	TRBJ2-7	.	.	TGCGCCAGCAGTGATCCGGGACGGGAGTCCTACGAGCAGTACTTC	CASSDPGRESYEQYF
TRBV4-3	TRBJ2-2	.	.	TGCGCCAGCAGCCAGGCTCTGACCGGGGAGCTGTTTTTT	CASSQALTGELFF
TRBV6-1	TRBJ2-7	TRBD1	.	TGTGCCACCTCGCTGACAGGGCATCGTCACGAGCAGTACTTC	CATSLTGHRHEQYF
TRBV6-5	TRBJ1-2	TRBD1	.	TGTGCCAGCAGAGACCCGGGACAGAACTATGGCTACACCTTC	CASRDPGQNYGYTF
TRBV10-3	TRBJ2-1	TRBD1	.	TGTGCCATCAGTGAGTCACTCACTACAGGGGGCAATGAGCAGTTCTTC	CAISESLTTGGNEQFF
TRBV18	TRBJ2-2	.	.	TGTGCCAGCTCACCACAGGACGGGAACACCGGGGAGCTGTTTTTT	CASSPQDGNTGELFF
TRBV15	TRBJ2-2	.	.	TGTGCCACCAGCAGAGATCTCGGGGACACCGGGGAGCTGTTTTTT	CATSRDLGDTGELFF
TRBV7-2	TRBJ2-5	.	.	TGTGCCAGCAGCTTCGTAGTAGGAGAGACCCAGTACTTC	CASSFVVGETQYF
TRBV5-1	TRBJ2-7	.	.	TGCGCCAGCAGCTTGGAGTCTTTGGCGTCCGAGCAGTACTTC	CASSLESLASEQYF
TRBV23-1	TRBJ2-5	.	.	TGCGCCAGCAGTCAATCGGAGGCGGGATCCAGAGAGACCCAGTACTTC	CASSQSEAGSRETQYF
TRBV5-1	TRBJ2-1	TRBD2	.	TGCGCCAGCAGCTTGGAACTAGCGGGAGCCGATGAGCAGTTCTTC	CASSLELAGADEQFF
TRBV4-1	TRBJ2-4	.	.	TGCGCCAGCAGCCAAGGAATTGGTGGAAGAGGGGTGGGAGCCAAAAACATTCAGTACTTC	CASSQGIGGRGVGAKNIQYF
TRBV7-9	TRBJ1-5	TRBD1	.	TGTGCCAGCAGAGCAGGGGGGGATGGCAATCAGCCCCAGCATTTT	CASRAGGDGNQPQHF
TRBV13	TRBJ2-1	.	.	TGTGCCAGCAGCTTACCGGGACGATCCTACAATGAGCAGTTCTTC	CASSLPGRSYNEQFF
TRBV5-4	TRBJ2-3	TRBD2	.	TGTGCCAGCACCCCAACCGGGACTAGCGGGAGGTCAGATACGCAGTATTTT	CASTPTGTSGRSDTQYF
TRBV11-2	TRBJ2-2	.	.	TGTGCCAGCAGCCTCAACCGACCCTACAGGGAATCGAACACCGGGGAGCTGTTTTTT	CASSLNRPYRESNTGELFF
TRBV14	TRBJ2-7	.	once	TGTGCCAGCAGCCAAGTATCTGGCGCCCCTCGCGAGCAGTACTTC	CASSQVSGAPREQYF
TRBV5-1	TRBJ2-7	.	.	TGCGCCAGCAGCTTGGGAACTCCTCCCTACGAGCAGTACTTC	CASSLGTPPYEQYF
TRBV5-1	TRBJ1-5	.	.	TGCGCCAGCAGCGGGGAGGGGGGGCCCCAGCATTTT	CASSGEGGPQHF
TRBV4-1	TRBJ2-1	.	.	TGCGCCAGCAGCCAATGGGCGGGTCGTAGACATGAGCAGTTCTTC	CASSQWAGRRHEQFF
TRBV27	TRBJ2-7	TRBD2	.	TGTGCCAGCAGTCCCGGACTAGCGGGAACGTACGAGCAGTACTTC	CASSPGLAGTYEQYF
TRBV2	TRBJ1-5	.	.	TGTGCCAGCAGTGAACAGACGCCGGGCAATCAGCCCCAGCATTTT	CASSEQTPGNQPQHF
TRBV7-2	TRBJ2-6	.	.	TGTGCCAGCAGCCCTAAGGGGGCTGGGGCCAACGTCCTGACTTTC	CASSPKGAGANVLTF
TRBV9	TRBJ2-2	TRBD1	.	TGTGCCAGCAGCGTAACCCCGGGACAGAGAATAGCGAACACCGGGGAGCTGTTTTTT	CASSVTPGQRIANTGELFF
TRBV5-1	TRBJ2-5	.	.	TGCGCCAGCAGCTTGGCGCCAGGCCCCGGAGAGACCCAGTACTTC	CASSLAPGPGETQYF
TRBV28	TRBJ1-1	TRBD1	.	TGTGCCAGCAAGGGACAGGGTGAAGCTTTCTTT	CASKGQGEAFF
TRBV2	TRBJ1-2	TRBD1	.	TGTGCCAGCAGTCCTCAGACAGGGCAAAACTATGGCTACACCTTC	CASSPQTGQNYGYTF
TRBV7-8	TRBJ2-7	.	.	TGTGCCAGCAGTCGAACTCGGACAGAGACCTACGAGCAGTACTTC	CASSRTRTETYEQYF
TRBV30	TRBJ2-7	.	.	TGTGCCTGGAGTACAGGAATCTCCTACGAGCAGTACTTC	CAWSTGISYEQYF
TRBV29-1	TRBJ2-1	TRBD2	.	TGCAGCGTCCGTTCGGGACTAGTTAATAGCAATGAGCAGTTCTTC	CSVRSGLVNSNEQFF
TRBV19	TRBJ2-2	TRBD2	.	TGTGCCAGTAGTATTATAGCGGGAGGAACCGGGGAGCTGTTTTTT	CASSIIAGGTGELFF
TRBV30	TRBJ2-1	TRBD2	.	TGTGCCTGGATGAATAGCGGGAGCACCCATGAGCAGTTCTTC	CAWMNSGSTHEQFF
TRBV18	TRBJ1-5	.	.	TGTGCCAGCTCACCAGGGGAATCTCAGCCCCAGCATTTT	CASSPGESQPQHF
TRBV28	TRBJ1-5	.	.	TGTGCCAGCAGTTCCAAAAAAGGACGGCATCATCCCCAGCATTTT	CASSSKKGRHHPQHF
TRBV5-1	TRBJ1-2	.	.	TGCGCCAGCAGCTTGGCCGACAGATACTATGGCTACACCTTC	CASSLADRYYGYTF
TRBV5-4	TRBJ2-2	TRBD2	.	TGTGCCAGCAGCTTTGGGGTGTCCGGGACTAGCCTCGGGGAGCTGTTTTTT	CASSFGVSGTSLGELFF
TRBV9	TRBJ2-1	TRBD1	.	TGTGCCAGCAGCATGGGACAGGGCCAATACAATGAGCAGTTCTTC	CASSMGQGQYNEQFF
TRBV6-6	TRBJ1-5	.	.	TGTGCCAGCAGTGCTACAGGGTTATTAAGCCAGCCCCAGCATTTT	CASSATGLLSQPQHF
TRBV5-1	TRBJ2-7	.	.	TGCGCCAGCAGCAAGGACTTACCAACCTACGAGCAGTACTTC	CASSKDLPTYEQYF
TRBV5-4	TRBJ2-5	TRBD2	.	TGTGCCAGCAGCGGTAACCCGGGACTAGCGAAGAGCCCCCAAGAGACCCAGTACTTC	CASSGNPGLAKSPQETQYF
TRBV11-3	TRBJ2-5	TRBD1	.	TGTGCCAGCAGTCTCCCGGGACAGAACTTCCAAGAGACCCAGTACTTC	CASSLPGQNFQETQYF
TRBV28	TRBJ2-1	.	once	TGTGCCAGCAGGGGTAACTCCTACAATGAGCAGTTCTTC	CASRGNSYNEQFF
TRBV5-4	TRBJ2-2	.	.	TGTGCCAGCAGCTCAAGGGACACTTACACCGGGGAGCTGTTTTTT	CASSSRDTYTGELFF
TRBV6-5	TRBJ1-2	.	once	TGTGCCAGCAGCCGGACGGGGACCTATGGCTACACCTTC	CASSRTGTYGYTF
TRBV5-8	TRBJ1-4	.	.	TGTGCCAGCAGCTTGGGCAGGGGCAGTGGAGAAAAACTGTTTTTT	CASSLGRGSGEKLFF
TRBV10-1	TRBJ2-2	.	.	TGCGCCAGCAGTCTACCAACCACCGGGGAGCTGTTTTTT	CASSLPTTGELFF